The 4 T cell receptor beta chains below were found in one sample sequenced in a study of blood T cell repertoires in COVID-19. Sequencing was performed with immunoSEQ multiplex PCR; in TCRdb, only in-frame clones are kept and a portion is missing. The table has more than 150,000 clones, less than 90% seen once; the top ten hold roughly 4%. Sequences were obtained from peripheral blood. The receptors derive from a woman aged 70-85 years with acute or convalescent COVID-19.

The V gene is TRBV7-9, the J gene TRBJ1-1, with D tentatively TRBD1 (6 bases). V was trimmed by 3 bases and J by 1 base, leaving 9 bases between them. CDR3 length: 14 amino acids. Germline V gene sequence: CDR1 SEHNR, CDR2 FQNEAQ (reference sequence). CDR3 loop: CASSFNRENTEAFF. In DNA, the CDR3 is TGTGCCAGCAGCTTCAACAGGGAGAACACTGAAGCTTTCTTT.

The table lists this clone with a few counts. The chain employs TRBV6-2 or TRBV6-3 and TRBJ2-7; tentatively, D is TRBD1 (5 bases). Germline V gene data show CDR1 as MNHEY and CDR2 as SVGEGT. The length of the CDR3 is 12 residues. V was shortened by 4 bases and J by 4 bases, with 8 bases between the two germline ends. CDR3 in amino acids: CASSLQVYEQYF. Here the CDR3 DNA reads TGTGCCAGCAGTTTACAGGTTTACGAGCAGTACTTC.

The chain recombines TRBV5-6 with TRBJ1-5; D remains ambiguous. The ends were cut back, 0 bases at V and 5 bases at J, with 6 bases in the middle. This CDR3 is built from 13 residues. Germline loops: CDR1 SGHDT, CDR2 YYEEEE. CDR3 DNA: TGTGCCAGCAGCTTGGGCCCGGATCAGCCCCAGCATTTT. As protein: CASSLGPDQPQHF.

The CDR3 is CASSVGLAGGPGELFF. The DNA of the CDR3 is TGTGCCAGCAGTGTCGGACTAGCGGGAGGCCCCGGGGAGCTGTTTTTT. V gene TRBV2 combines with J gene TRBJ2-2, with 14 bases lining up with TRBD2. Losses at the gene ends were 4 bases for V and 6 bases for J; bases not matched to a gene: 4. In germline, CDR1 is SNHLY, CDR2 FYNNEI. This CDR3 region has 16 residues.